Following are 24 T cell receptor beta chains from one sample sequenced in a study of blood T cell repertoires in COVID-19. The data were produced by immunoSEQ multiplex PCR, yet TCRdb's version contains in-frame clones alone and is incomplete. Here the sample spans a few hundred thousand clones, around 88% being singletons. The sample consisted of PBMCs or T cells enriched from blood (not recorded which). The receptors here all came from a woman aged 50 to 60 with acute COVID-19.

This clone was seen only once. V gene TRBV12-3 or TRBV12-4 combines with J gene TRBJ2-3; D remains ambiguous. With 4 bases removed from V and 11 bases from J, the gap between germline ends came to 13 bases. The CDR3 runs 12 residues. The CDR3 spells CASSSYRLGQYF. The CDR3 nucleotides are TGTGCCAGCAGTTCCTACAGATTAGGGCAGTATTTT.

This clone was seen just once. The V and J genes are TRBV11-3 and TRBJ2-5; 7 bases map to TRBD1. V lost 1 base and J lost 0; bases outside the gene matches: 2. From germline, CDR1 is SGHNT and CDR2 YENEEA. The CDR3 covers 15 residues. Here the CDR3 reads CASSLGDSHQETQYF. The CDR3 DNA follows: TGTGCCAGCAGCTTAGGGGACAGCCACCAAGAGACCCAGTACTTC.

CDR3 DNA sequence: TGTGCCAGCAGCTTAGGGACTAGCTCCGAGCAGTACTTC. It specifies CASSLGTSSEQYF. V gene TRBV11-3 combines with J gene TRBJ2-7, with 8 bases fitting TRBD2. V lost 1 base to trimming and J lost 6 bases; unmatched junction nucleotides: 2. CDR3 length: 13 residues. CDR1 and CDR2 from the germline V gene are SGHNT and YENEEA.

The chain links TRBV6-5 to TRBJ1-1; D is perhaps TRBD1 (6 bases). Trimming stripped 0 bases from V and 5 bases from J, with 10 bases between. CDR1 is MNHEY, CDR2 SVGAGI, per germline. CDR3 length equals 14 residues. The DNA for the CDR3 is TGTGCCAGCAGTTACTCGGGGGCGCGGACTGAAGCTTTCTTT. Translated: CASSYSGARTEAFF.

The chain combines TRBV5-1 with TRBJ1-4; TRBD1 matches at 11 bases. Germline assignment: CDR1 SGHRS and CDR2 YFSETQ. This CDR3 contains 15 residues. Trimming took 2 bases from V and 8 from J; bases not matched to a gene: 5. The DNA for the CDR3 is TGCGCCAGCAGCTTTGGACAGGGGGCGCGCGAAAAACTGTTTTTT. Protein product: CASSFGQGAREKLFF. The complete variable domain, with remaining parts taken from reference TRBV5-1 and TRBJ1-4, reads KAGVTQTPRYLIKTRGQQVTLSCSPISGHRSVSWYQQTPGQGLQFLFEYFSETQRNKGNFPGRFSGRQFSNSRSEMNVSTLELGDSALYLCASSFGQGAREKLFFGSGTQLSVL.

The genes are TRBV5-1 and TRBJ1-4; no clear D gene. There are 15 residues in the CDR3. Germline CDR1 SGHRS, CDR2 YFSETQ. V lost 2 bases, J lost 0 bases, and 8 bases lay in between. The CDR3 DNA sequence: TGCGCCAGCAGCTTCGCGGCTGCAACTAATGAAAAACTGTTTTTT. It specifies CASSFAAATNEKLFF.

The V call is TRBV4-2, the J call TRBJ2-3, with 10 bases lining up with TRBD2. Looked up from germline, CDR1 is LGHNA and CDR2 is YNFKEQ. V was clipped by 0 bases and J by 0 bases; unmatched bases: 6. The CDR3 covers 18 residues. Here the CDR3 DNA reads TGTGCCAGCAGCCAAGAGGGGACTAGCGAAGCTAGCACAGATACGCAGTATTTT. Translating it yields CASSQEGTSEASTDTQYF.

The chain uses TRBV5-5 and TRBJ1-4, with TRBD1 matching over 8 bases. The CDR3 spans 15 residues. The germline CDR1 and CDR2 sequences are SGHKS and YYEKEE (reference sequence). The junction had 7 bases not matched to a gene; V was cut back by 4 bases and J by 5 bases. The CDR3 is CASSRQGMTNEKLFF. CDR3 in DNA: TGTGCCAGCAGCCGACAGGGGATGACGAATGAAAAACTGTTTTTT.

The rearrangement links TRBV28 to TRBJ2-1, with 9 bases aligning to TRBD2. Germline V gene lookup returns CDR1 MDHEN and CDR2 SYDVKM. The J segment lost 2 bases and the V segment lost 10 bases, leaving 12 bases of the junction unmatched. The CDR3 sequence is 16 residues long. The CDR3 DNA is TGTGCCACCGCCCTAGCGGGGCCGCCTCCCTACAATGAGCAGTTCTTC. Translating gives CATALAGPPPYNEQFF.

This clone occurred many times. At the DNA level, this CDR3 is encoded by other sequences in the same sample as well. The J gene is TRBJ2-3, the V gene TRBV7-2; 8 bases line up with TRBD2. The CDR3 length is 14 residues. Germline lookup yields CDR1 SGHTA and CDR2 FQGNSA. The J segment lost 6 bases and the V segment lost 8 bases, leaving 10 bases of the junction unmatched. The CDR3 reads CASRGGVGRDTQYF. CDR3 nucleotides: TGTGCCAGCCGGGGGGGGGTGGGGCGGGATACGCAGTATTTT.

This clone was picked up one time. The chain recombines TRBV25-1 with TRBJ2-1; 8 bases are a match to TRBD2. This CDR3 region has 15 residues. The ends lost 3 bases at V and 7 bases at J; junction bases unmatched: 8. Germline V CDR1 and CDR2: MGHDK, SYGVNS. The CDR3 protein is CASSDVGRALNEQFF. For the CDR3, the DNA is TGTGCCAGCAGTGATGTCGGGAGGGCCCTTAATGAGCAGTTCTTC.

V and J are TRBV27 and TRBJ2-7; 8 nucleotides match TRBD1. J was trimmed by 2 bases and V by 4 bases; bases with no gene match: 7. CDR1 is MNHEY and CDR2 is SMNVEV in the germline V gene (reference sequence). The CDR3 covers 15 residues. CDR3 region: CASSYRLDRAYEQYF. The CDR3 DNA sequence: TGTGCCAGCAGTTATAGGCTGGACAGGGCCTACGAGCAGTACTTC.

The V gene is TRBV27, the J gene TRBJ1-6, with D possibly being TRBD1 (5 bases). CDR1 is MNHEY and CDR2 is SMNVEV in the germline V gene (reference sequence). The CDR3 is 14 amino acids. Trimming cost V 4 bases and J 10 bases, with 14 bases left between them. The CDR3 bases are TGTGCCAGCAGTTGGGGCAGGGTGGGGTCACCCCTCCACTTT. Encoded protein: CASSWGRVGSPLHF.

This chain connects TRBV12-3 or TRBV12-4 to TRBJ1-4; TRBD1 is a possible D gene (5 bases). The CDR3 length is 13 residues. Deletions cut 3 bases from V and 8 bases from J, with 10 bases between. CDR3 protein: CASSLGGDEKLFF. The CDR3 DNA sequence: TGTGCCAGCAGTTTGGGGGGAGACGAAAAACTGTTTTTT.

The CDR3 loop reads CASSSNTNSYNEQFF. The CDR3 DNA reads as TGTGCCAGCAGCTCTAATACCAACTCCTACAATGAGCAGTTCTTC. The gene calls are TRBV7-2 and TRBJ2-1; D ambiguous. V dropped 4 bases and J dropped 0 bases, with 10 bases sitting between them. CDR3 length: 15 residues. Per germline, CDR1 SGHTA and CDR2 FQGNSA.

The rearrangement joins TRBV2 to TRBJ1-1; the match to TRBD1 covers 7 bases. Germline values: CDR1 SNHLY, CDR2 FYNNEI. V was clipped by 6 bases and J by 11 bases; unmatched bases: 6. This CDR3 is 11 amino acids long. In DNA, the CDR3 is TGTGCCAGCAGAGAGGGGGCGCGTGCTTTCTTT. Translating gives CASREGARAFF. The full variable domain, in which reference TRBV2 and TRBJ1-1 provide the parts outside the CDR3, is EPEVTQTPSHQVTQMGQEVILRCVPISNHLYFYWYRQILGQKVEFLVSFYNNEISEKSEIFDDQFSVERPDGSNFTLKIRSTKLEDSAMYFCASREGARAFFGQGTRLTVV.

V gene TRBV7-2 combines with J gene TRBJ2-7; 9 bases align to TRBD2. The V gene's germline CDR1 is SGHTA and CDR2 FQGNSA. CDR3 length: 14 amino acids. J was trimmed by 5 bases and V by 1 base; bases with no gene match: 3. CDR3 sequence reads: CASSLGLAEHEQYF. For the CDR3, the DNA is TGTGCCAGCAGCTTAGGACTAGCGGAGCACGAGCAGTACTTC.

The table lists this clone with a count of one. The chain recombines TRBV18 with TRBJ2-7; 8 bases are shared with TRBD1. The CDR3 is made up of 18 amino acids. The junction had 16 bases not matched to a gene; V was cut back by 6 bases and J by 0 bases. The germline gives CDR1 KGHSH, CDR2 LQKENI. DNA for the CDR3: TGTGCCAGCTCCGGGGGCAGGGGGCAAAGGGGGAGCTCCTACGAGCAGTACTTC. Translated, it gives CASSGGRGQRGSSYEQYF.

The chain is built from TRBV19 and TRBJ1-2; no firm D call. V was clipped by 5 bases and J by 1 base, with 5 bases between them. This CDR3 spans 12 amino acids. The germline CDR1 and CDR2 sequences are LNHDA and SQIVND (reference sequence). The CDR3 DNA sequence: TGTGCCAGTAGTCCCGGTAACTATGGCTACACCTTC. This encodes CASSPGNYGYTF. Combining the CDR3 with reference TRBV19 and TRBJ1-2 gives the whole variable domain DGGITQSPKYLFRKEGQNVTLSCEQNLNHDAMYWYRQDPGQGLRLIYYSQIVNDFQKGDIAEGYSVSREKKESFPLTVTSAQKNPTAFYLCASSPGNYGYTFGSGTRLTVV.

The CDR3: CASTGLESTDTQYF. The CDR3 DNA is TGTGCCAGCACCGGACTAGAAAGCACAGATACGCAGTATTTT. The chain couples TRBV2 to TRBJ2-3, with 7 bases matching TRBD2. Germline CDR1 SNHLY, CDR2 FYNNEI. CDR3 length: 14 amino acids. The ends lost 7 bases at V and 0 bases at J; junction bases unmatched: 4.

The table lists this clone with a count of one. The chain employs TRBV27 and TRBJ2-5, with D possibly TRBD2 on 6 matching bases. The germline CDR1 and CDR2 sequences are MNHEY and SMNVEV (reference sequence). CDR3 length: 13 amino acids. Trimming took off 6 bases at V and 5 bases at J, with 13 bases between the two ends. The CDR3 is CASRAGNGETQYF. DNA of the CDR3: TGTGCCAGCAGAGCGGGCAACGGGGAGACCCAGTACTTC.

V usage is TRBV14 and J usage is TRBJ2-7; 7 bases line up with TRBD2. With V trimmed by 5 bases and J by 7 bases, 8 bases remained unmatched. The CDR3 length is 13 residues. Germline V gives CDR1 SGHDN, CDR2 FVKESK. CDR3 region: CASSSRTGGEQYF. DNA for the CDR3: TGTGCCAGCAGCTCCCGGACCGGGGGGGAGCAGTACTTC.

CDR3: CASSLVPLPAEQYF. The CDR3, as DNA: TGTGCCAGCAGTTTGGTACCACTTCCCGCCGAGCAGTACTTC. The chain carries TRBV28 and TRBJ2-7; D gene ambiguous. Trimming removed 3 bases at V and 6 bases at J, with 15 bases between. The CDR3 is 14 amino acids. CDR1 is MDHEN and CDR2 is SYDVKM in the germline V gene.

This clone has only one observation. This rearrangement joins TRBV5-1 to TRBJ2-3; 8 bases line up with TRBD1. Germline V gives CDR1 SGHRS, CDR2 YFSETQ. The CDR3 is 16 amino acids. The V and J ends lost 4 bases and 1 base, in that order; junction bases with no gene match: 8. The CDR3 DNA reads as TGCGCCAGCAGCCTAGGACCGGGACAGGGCACAGATACGCAGTATTTT. Translating it yields CASSLGPGQGTDTQYF. Looking up the rest from reference TRBV5-1 and TRBJ2-3 gives the full variable domain: KAGVTQTPRYLIKTRGQQVTLSCSPISGHRSVSWYQQTPGQGLQFLFEYFSETQRNKGNFPGRFSGRQFSNSRSEMNVSTLELGDSALYLCASSLGPGQGTDTQYFGPGTRLTVL.